This TCR beta chain was recorded in a study of blood T cell repertoires in COVID-19. The overall study: Material from acute and convalescent COVID-19 was sourced from the United States, Italy and Spain.

V trimming: 5 bases; J trimming: 4 bases; junction bases outside the gene matches: 8. This CDR3 is built from 15 residues. From germline, CDR1 is SGHRS and CDR2 YFSETQ. The authors' processing: Counts of nucleated cells, estimated from reference gene primer amplification, were obtained. Assay: immunoSEQ multiplex PCR; the TCRdb copy retains only in-frame clones and omits some. That table supplies the V and J calls and clone size; D and trimming were determined from the DNA. The sample has more than 95,000 clones; 89% are singletons. The V gene is TRBV5-1, the J gene TRBJ2-1, with TRBD2 matching 8 bases. The clonotype was recovered from a woman aged 55-69 years with acute or convalescent COVID-19. Material: peripheral blood. The CDR3 coding sequence is TGCGCCAGCAGTCAAGCGGGAGAAGGGTACAATGAGCAGTTCTTC. Protein sequence: CASSQAGEGYNEQFF.